Included here is one T cell receptor beta chain sequence, with context. Its antigen is not known. The data were obtained in a study of beta chain features in type 1 diabetes. Study background: Over all samples combined, some 110 million sorted cells were examined.

Every bit of the isolated RNA underwent reverse transcription, so sequencing read expressed TCRB transcripts. Sequencing was performed with immunoSEQ multiplex PCR; in TCRdb, only in-frame clones are kept and a portion is missing. The sample consists of approximately 57,000 clones, 40% to 60% of them appearing once. Overall study findings and caveats: The naive, central memory and Treg TCRB repertoires looked more alike in patients than they did in healthy donors. There was a moderate but significant shortening of TCRB CDR3s in all four CD4+ subsets of Type 1 diabetes patients.

Sorting of CD4+ naive, central memory, regulatory and stem cell-like memory cells was performed via CD45RO/CCR7/CD25/CD127/CD95/CD27. Sorting gave populations that all exceeded 95% purity. The specimen was Tregs from blood. The sequence was collected from a woman in her thirties or forties with type 1 diabetes.

DNA for the CDR3: TGTGCCAGCAGCTTAATATACTATGAGCAGTTCTTC. Residues: CASSLIYYEQFF. The chain carries TRBV7-8 and TRBJ2-1; D gene unclear. The CDR3 totals 12 residues. The germline V gene has CDR1 SGHVS and CDR2 FQNEAQ. V gave up 2 bases and J gave up 8 bases, with 7 bases separating them.